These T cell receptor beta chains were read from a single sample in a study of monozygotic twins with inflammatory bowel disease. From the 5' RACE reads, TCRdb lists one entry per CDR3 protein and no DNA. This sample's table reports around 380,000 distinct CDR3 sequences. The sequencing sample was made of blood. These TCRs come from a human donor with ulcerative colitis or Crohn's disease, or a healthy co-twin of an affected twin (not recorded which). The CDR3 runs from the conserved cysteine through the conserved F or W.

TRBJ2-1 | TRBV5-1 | CASSYLRGPPDNEQFF
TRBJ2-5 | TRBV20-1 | CSARTSGRAQETQYF
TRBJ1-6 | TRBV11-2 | CASSLDLGQRILPLHF
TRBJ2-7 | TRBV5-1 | CASRPGQPRVTYEQYF
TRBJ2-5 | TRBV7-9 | CASSLLITSGEETQYF
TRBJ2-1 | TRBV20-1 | CSARDDRGRLDEQFF
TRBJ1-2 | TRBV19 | CASSPSPTPNYGYTF
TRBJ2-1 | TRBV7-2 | CASSRTSGSLGYNEQFF
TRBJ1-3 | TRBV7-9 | CASSLLPKTGSRNTIYF
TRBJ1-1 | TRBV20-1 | CSAAPLQGNTEAFF
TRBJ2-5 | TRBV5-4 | CASSFEAGETQYF
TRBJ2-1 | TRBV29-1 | CSVEGLAGGGYNEQFF
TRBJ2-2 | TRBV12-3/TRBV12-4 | CAIKKLAGDTGELFF
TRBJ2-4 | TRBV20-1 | CSAPYDRGNIQYF
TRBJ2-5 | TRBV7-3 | CASSLTRIAQYF
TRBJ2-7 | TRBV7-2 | CASSLGGQGTTYEQYF
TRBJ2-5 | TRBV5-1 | CASSFYRVNGEETQYF
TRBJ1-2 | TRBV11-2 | CASSGFVRGTAYGYTF
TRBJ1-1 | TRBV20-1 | CSARPWERGMNTEAFF
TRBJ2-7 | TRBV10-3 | CAIRAGLAESYEQYF
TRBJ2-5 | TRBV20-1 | CSAPGARQETQYF
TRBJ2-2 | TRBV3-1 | CASSQGPGGNTGELFF
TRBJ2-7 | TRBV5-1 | CASSSRDGYFYEQYF
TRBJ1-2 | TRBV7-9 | CASSLNRGPYGYTF
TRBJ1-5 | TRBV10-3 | CAISESRGNQPQHF
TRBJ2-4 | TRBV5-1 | CASSVAGEDIQYF
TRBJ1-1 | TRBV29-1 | CSAATVNTEAFF
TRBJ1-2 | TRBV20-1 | CSANTGQGNYGYTF
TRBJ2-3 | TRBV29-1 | CSVEKGSADTQYF
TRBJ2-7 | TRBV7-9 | CASSLGVIYEQYF
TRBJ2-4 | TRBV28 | CASSLEGAGANIQYF
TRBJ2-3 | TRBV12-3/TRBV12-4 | CASSFFSGGADTQYF
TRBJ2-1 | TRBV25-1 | CASSPAGTSGNEQFF
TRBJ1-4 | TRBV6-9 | CASRHQARGSHNEKLFF
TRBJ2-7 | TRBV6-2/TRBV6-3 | CASRAGGGHEQYF
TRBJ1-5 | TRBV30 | CAWGPRTGGNQPQHF
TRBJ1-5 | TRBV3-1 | CASSLGLRNQPQHF
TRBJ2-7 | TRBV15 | CATSRNQGHEQYF
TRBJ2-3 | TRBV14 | CASSPGLAYELTDTQYF
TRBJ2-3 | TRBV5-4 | CASSSRQGLGTDTQYF
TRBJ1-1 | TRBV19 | CASSPQGSLPGGAFF
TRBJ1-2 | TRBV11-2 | CASTELKAWPVRTF
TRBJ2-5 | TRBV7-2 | CASSLSGMANQYF
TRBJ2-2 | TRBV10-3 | CAISEAELNPTGELFF
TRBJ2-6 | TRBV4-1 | CASSQDLLFGANVLTF
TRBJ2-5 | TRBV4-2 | CASSQGVEWKTGQETQYF
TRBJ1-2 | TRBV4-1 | CASSQDPQGIYGYTF
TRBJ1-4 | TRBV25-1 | CASGDREKLFF
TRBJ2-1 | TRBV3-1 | CASSQPGLLNEQFF
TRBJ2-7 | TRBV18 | CASSPFTSGSSYEQYF
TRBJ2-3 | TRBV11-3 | CASSLSGAAPTDTQYF
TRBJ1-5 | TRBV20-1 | CSAKSPGANQPQHF
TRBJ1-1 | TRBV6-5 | CASSSKQGSGTEAFF
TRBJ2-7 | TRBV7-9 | CASSSGVGTTNYYEQYF
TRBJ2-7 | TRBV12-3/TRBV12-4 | CASSATLRRSYEQYF
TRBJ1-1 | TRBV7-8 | CASSPYTSNTEAFF
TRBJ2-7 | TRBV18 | CASSRVGSGEQYF